This T cell receptor (beta chain) appears in the sequencing data of a study of cytomegalovirus exposure and HLA in healthy donors (dated by TCRdb to 2016 to 2017). Regarding the research as a whole: According to an earlier analysis of 587 of the donors, about 179 million T cells yielded 90 million to 130 million unique TCR beta sequences and approximately 300 Gb of sequence data. An early release that covered about 600 HLA-typed donors contained around 300 gigabases of sequencing data and 65 million to 100 million unique TCR sequences. The genetic ancestry cluster associated with self-reported Caucasian donors included approximately 85% of the roughly 380 genotyped donors. The study was designed to test whether signatures of past pathogen exposure could be identified by cataloging public T cell receptors. The T cell repertoires of about 700 subjects were profiled by immunosequencing and related to cytomegalovirus serostatus. Along with the roughly 670-subject first cohort, a separate validation cohort of about 110 different subjects was used. High-throughput TCR immunosequencing, statistical association of individual TCRs with disease status, and machine learning were combined to predict cytomegalovirus infection status. In a later analysis, previously published TCR beta repertoires from 600 to 850 donors were re-analyzed and high-resolution HLA genotyping was added so that TCR occurrence patterns could be studied. In the later analysis, no new phenotypic data were used to find candidate immune exposures; instead, reliance was placed on TCR beta sequences and their occurrence across donors. In an earlier analysis of several hundred of the donors, high-throughput TCR beta sequencing was used to judge whether each TCR beta V gene segment behaved as functional or pseudogenic. Donor age, sex, ethnicity and CMV serostatus were collected together with the repertoire data. A later genetic analysis used genome-wide SNP genotypes for about 60% of the roughly 700 donors, treating that subset as a discovery cohort. All discovery cohort repertoires had been generated using a single sequencing platform. HLA typing covered class I and class II loci at four-digit resolution. The number of typed donors differed by locus: about 620-630 for A, B, C, DRB1 and DQB1; 500 to 550 for DQA1; roughly 600 for DPA1; and some 450 for DPB1. Several DR-DQ haplotypes were treated as single units for association and clustering because of strong linkage in the cohort. On average, about 200,000 unique TCR beta nucleotide sequences were sequenced per donor among 398 genotyped donors of the cohort, with approximately 18% of those sequences being non-productive. Findings and caveats that apply to the study as a whole: Specific HLA alleles were associated with over 15,000 TCR beta sequences at a false discovery rate of 0.05 in a later analysis. Three of the identified cytomegalovirus-associated TCR beta chains were confirmed in vitro to be specific for cytomegalovirus antigens. The study listed 170 or so TCR beta chains as associated with cytomegalovirus. Cytomegalovirus status was reported to be diagnosed by the classifier with high specificity and sensitivity in both the original and validation cohorts. For the cohort, immune exposure information was limited to CMV serostatus. A later genetic analysis associated a missense DCLRE1C variant with V-gene and J-gene trimming of TCR beta chains, and an independent cohort replicated the association. The authors suggested that the approach could potentially be extended to other disease states and immunological phenotypes. Correlated functional status among segregating V segments might be attributable to linkage disequilibrium, but an unknown experimental factor could not be ruled out. When HLA alleles, especially DR and DQ, strongly co-occurred, TCR associations were difficult to assign to individual alleles. Because HLA typing was unavailable for some donors at each locus, only the typed subset was used in association tests. In a later genetic analysis, fewer N-insertions in productive TCRs were reported among donors in an Asian-associated ancestry cluster than the roughly 640-donor mean. In an earlier analysis of some 640 of the donors, most TCR beta V segments were observed in productive rearrangements about 90% or about 30% of the time, broadly matching IMGT annotations. Some IMGT-functional V segments, including TRBV6-2 and TRBV6-3, could not be told apart with the 87-base-pair reads, so those segments were excluded. While some public TCRs were present in many individuals, most TCR sequences turned up only very rarely across donors. Because counts were too low, 15 to 20 rarely observed V segments, including chromosome 9 orphons, were excluded from the earlier analysis of some 540 of the donors. A later analysis reported that several top co-occurrence clusters appeared linked to parvovirus B19, influenza, CMV and Epstein-Barr virus. A later analysis found that TCR association rates varied across HLA loci, with DRB1 alleles showing the most associated TCRs and HLA-C alleles the fewest. Only TCR beta chains were sequenced in this cohort, and the absence of alpha or paired-chain data limited detectable features. A further reported finding was that TCR beta sequences accurately predicted the HLA-A and HLA-B alleles for most subjects in the first cohort. In a later analysis, most CMV-associated TCR beta chains were found to appear HLA-restricted, with HLA associations seemingly driven largely by CMV exposure. A later analysis found that HLA-associated TCR beta chains were more clonally expanded and had lower generation probabilities than equally common non-associated chains. Presence/absence analyses assumed roughly uniform sequencing depth across donors, an assumption that may not hold. A cluster of highly shared sequence variants was judged likely to be a technical artifact of the sequencing pipeline.

Comment on this clone: The target of this receptor is not known. One junction end disagrees with the germline gene, perhaps due to a read error.

Preparation of the library involved the immunoSEQ multiplex PCR assay. A mixture of 60 forward primers for TCR Vbeta segments and 13 reverse primers for TCR Jbeta segments was used in the multiplex PCR. A multiplex PCR assay on genomic DNA amplified the CDR3 region of rearranged TCR beta genes. The amplified TCR beta libraries were sequenced on the Illumina HiSeq System as 87-base-pair reads. In the paper's pipeline: In a later analysis, around 80 million unique TCR beta chains were counted across the 666 repertoires, and roughly 10 million of these chains were shared by at least two donors. Raw reads were error-corrected and collapsed into unique sequences with a nearest-neighbor algorithm that merged closely related sequences to remove PCR and sequencing errors. Alignment of CDR3 sequences to IMGT reference sequences was used to assign V, D and J gene segments. For a sequence to be retained, at least a six-nucleotide match to both a V gene segment and a J gene segment was required. A rearrangement counted as productive if the CDR3 had no stop codons and remained in frame with V and J, and every other rearrangement counted as non-productive. Following IMGT convention, CDR3 was defined as the stretch from the second conserved V-encoded cysteine to the conserved J-encoded phenylalanine. The earlier analysis of 550 to 650 of the donors excluded any sequence lacking an unambiguous match to a single V gene segment. In an earlier analysis of 587 of the donors, V segments were called functional above 56.7% productive rearrangements and were called segregating when the between-donor standard deviation exceeded 5%. A statistical classification framework was developed to diagnose cytomegalovirus status using the catalog of TCR beta chain sequences. In a later analysis, TCR nucleotide sequences were compared against IMGT/GENE-DB human TR gene sequences so that V and J genes could be assigned. A later analysis assigned CDR3 sequences and most-parsimonious VDJ recombination scenarios with the TCRdist pipeline. In a later analysis, each TCR beta chain was defined by its CDR3 amino acid sequence together with its V-gene family, and reads without a unique V-gene family were excluded. To address suspected cross-contamination and a sequencing artifact, a later analysis removed 550 to 750 highly shared, low-generation-probability nucleotide sequences. In a later analysis, a clonal expansion index for each public chain was calculated from normalized within-repertoire ranks of inferred template counts. In a later analysis, generation probabilities were computed using a VDJ recombination model fitted to out-of-frame rearrangements, and the results were checked against IGoR. In a later analysis, TCR-TCR, TCR-HLA and TCR-CMV co-occurrence was scored with hypergeometric tests, and a repertoire-size bias correction was applied to TCR pairs. In a later analysis, false discovery rates were estimated by permuting HLA or CMV assignments 20 times. In a later analysis, co-occurring TCRs were grouped with DBSCAN, and TCRdist sequence similarity was added when clustering was performed within HLA-allele-positive subsets. Repertoires with fewer than 30,000 or more than 120,000 public chains, plus five repertoires with anomalous nucleotide sharing, were excluded from co-occurrence clustering. TCRdb's version of the immuneACCESS table is confined to in-frame rearrangements and falls short of the full clone set. An unresolved V gene accounts for under half of the shortfall where checked; the remainder is of unknown origin. V, J and clone size were drawn from that table, and D and trimming were deduced from the DNA. In all, the sample holds about 160,000 clones, and around 80% of those were seen once. 2.1% of the sample is held by the ten biggest clonotypes.

The cohort comprised around 690 healthy bone marrow donors. At the time of sampling, every cohort member was nominally healthy, though immune exposures that went unrecorded were likely present. The donor was CMV seronegative and was included in the group of around 320 seronegative cohort members. A peripheral blood sample was collected from each donor, and TCR beta sequencing was performed on peripheral blood mononuclear cells. The Qiagen DNeasy Blood Extraction Kit was used to extract genomic DNA from the blood cell samples. The germline V gene supplies CDR1 SGHTA and CDR2 FQGNSA. From cysteine to phenylalanine, the CDR3 is 14 amino acids long. Only CDR3 DNA is held: 42 bases, read in frame from base 1.

Sample: PBMCs. This receptor was identified in a middle-aged man in good health and CMV-seronegative. The chain employs TRBV7-2 and TRBJ1-3; 5 matching bases give a weak D call of TRBD1. The CDR3 here reads CASSLNFIQTELVF. At the DNA level, the sequence is TGTGCCAGCAGCTTAAATTTTATACAGACAGAGCTAGTATTT.